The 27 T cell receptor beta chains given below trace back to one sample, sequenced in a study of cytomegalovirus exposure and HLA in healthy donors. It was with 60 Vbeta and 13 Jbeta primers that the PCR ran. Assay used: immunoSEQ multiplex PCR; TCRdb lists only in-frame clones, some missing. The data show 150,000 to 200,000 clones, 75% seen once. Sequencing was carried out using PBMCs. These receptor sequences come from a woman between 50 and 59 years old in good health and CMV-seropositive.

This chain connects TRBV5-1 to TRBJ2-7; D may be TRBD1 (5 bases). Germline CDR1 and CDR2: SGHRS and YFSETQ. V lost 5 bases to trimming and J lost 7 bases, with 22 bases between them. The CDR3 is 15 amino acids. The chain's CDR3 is CASSSRTGEDREQYF. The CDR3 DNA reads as TGCGCCAGCAGTAGTCGTACAGGTGAGGATAGGGAGCAGTACTTC.

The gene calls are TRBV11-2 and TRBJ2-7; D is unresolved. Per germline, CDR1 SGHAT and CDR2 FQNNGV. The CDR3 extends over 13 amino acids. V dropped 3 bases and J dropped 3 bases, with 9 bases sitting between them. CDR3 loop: CASSFEPNYEQYF. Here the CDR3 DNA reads TGTGCCAGCAGCTTCGAGCCCAACTACGAGCAGTACTTC.

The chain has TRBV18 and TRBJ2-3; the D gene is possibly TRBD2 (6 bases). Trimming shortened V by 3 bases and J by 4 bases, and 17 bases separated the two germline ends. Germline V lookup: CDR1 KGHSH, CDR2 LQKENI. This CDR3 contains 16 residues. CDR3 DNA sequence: TGTGCCAGCTCACCCTTAAGTGGACCGGGGGCAGATACGCAGTATTTT. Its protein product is CASSPLSGPGADTQYF.

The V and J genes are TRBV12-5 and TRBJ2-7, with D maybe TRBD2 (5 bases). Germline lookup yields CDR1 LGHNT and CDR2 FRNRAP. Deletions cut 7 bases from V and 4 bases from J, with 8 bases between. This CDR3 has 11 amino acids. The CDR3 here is CASAERYEQYF. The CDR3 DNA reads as TGTGCTAGTGCTGAGCGGTACGAGCAGTACTTC.

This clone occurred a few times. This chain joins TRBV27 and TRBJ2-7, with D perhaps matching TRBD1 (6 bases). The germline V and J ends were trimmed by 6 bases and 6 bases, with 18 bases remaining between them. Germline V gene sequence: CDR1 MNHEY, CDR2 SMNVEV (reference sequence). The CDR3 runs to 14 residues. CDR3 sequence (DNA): TGTGCCAGCAGCTCCCCCGACAGGATCAGCGAGCAGTACTTC. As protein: CASSSPDRISEQYF.

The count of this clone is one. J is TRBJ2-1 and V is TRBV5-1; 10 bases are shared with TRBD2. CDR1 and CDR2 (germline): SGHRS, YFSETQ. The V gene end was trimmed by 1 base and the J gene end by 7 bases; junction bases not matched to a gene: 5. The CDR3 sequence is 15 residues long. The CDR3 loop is CASSLMSGGGNEQFF. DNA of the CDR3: TGCGCCAGCAGCTTGATGAGCGGGGGGGGAAATGAGCAGTTCTTC.

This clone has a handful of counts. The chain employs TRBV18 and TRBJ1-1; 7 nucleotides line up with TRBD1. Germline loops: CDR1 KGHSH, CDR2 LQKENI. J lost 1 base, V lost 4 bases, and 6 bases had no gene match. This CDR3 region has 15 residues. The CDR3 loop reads CASSLGGAKNTEAFF. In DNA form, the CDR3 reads TGTGCCAGCTCACTAGGGGGCGCAAAGAACACTGAAGCTTTCTTT.

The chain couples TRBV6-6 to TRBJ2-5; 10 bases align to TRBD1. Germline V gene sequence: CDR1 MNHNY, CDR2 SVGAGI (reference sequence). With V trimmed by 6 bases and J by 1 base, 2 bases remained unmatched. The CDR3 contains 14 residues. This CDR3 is CASRTGGAQETQYF. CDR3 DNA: TGTGCCAGCAGGACAGGGGGCGCCCAAGAGACCCAGTACTTC.

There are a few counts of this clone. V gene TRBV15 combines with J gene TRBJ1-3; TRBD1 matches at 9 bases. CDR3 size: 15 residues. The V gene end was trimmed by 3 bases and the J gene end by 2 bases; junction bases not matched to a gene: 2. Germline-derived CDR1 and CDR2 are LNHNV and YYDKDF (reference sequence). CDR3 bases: TGTGCCACCAGCAGCGGGACAGGGCCTGGAAACACCATATATTTT. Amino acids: CATSSGTGPGNTIYF. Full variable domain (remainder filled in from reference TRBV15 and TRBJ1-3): DAMVIQNPRYQVTQFGKPVTLSCSQTLNHNVMYWYQQKSSQAPKLLFHYYDKDFNNEADTPDNFQSRRPNTSFCFLDIRSPGLGDTAMYLCATSSGTGPGNTIYFGEGSWLTVV.

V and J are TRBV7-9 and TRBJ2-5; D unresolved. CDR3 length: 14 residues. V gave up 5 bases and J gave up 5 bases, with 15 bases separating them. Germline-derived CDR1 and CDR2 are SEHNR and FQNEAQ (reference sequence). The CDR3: CASSLSGRRETQYF. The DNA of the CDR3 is TGTGCCAGCAGCCTATCAGGTCGCCGGGAGACCCAGTACTTC.

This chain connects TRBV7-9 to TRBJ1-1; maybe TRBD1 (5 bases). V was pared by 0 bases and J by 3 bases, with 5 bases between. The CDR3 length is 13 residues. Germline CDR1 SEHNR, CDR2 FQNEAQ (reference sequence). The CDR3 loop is CASSLAGDTEAFF. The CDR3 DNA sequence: TGTGCCAGCAGCTTAGCAGGGGACACTGAAGCTTTCTTT.

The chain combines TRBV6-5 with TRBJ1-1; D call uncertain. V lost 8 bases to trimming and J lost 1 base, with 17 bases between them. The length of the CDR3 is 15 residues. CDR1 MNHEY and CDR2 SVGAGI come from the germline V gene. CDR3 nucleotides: TGTGCCAGCCTTCCCCGCCCGGGAAGGAACACTGAAGCTTTCTTT. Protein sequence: CASLPRPGRNTEAFF.

CDR3 region: CASSPLGPTYEQYF. CDR3 coding DNA: TGTGCCAGCAGTCCCCTGGGCCCGACCTACGAGCAGTACTTC. This chain connects TRBV6-5 to TRBJ2-7; no clear D gene. There are 14 residues in the CDR3. The V gene lost 5 bases and the J gene lost 2 bases, with 13 bases spanning the gap. Germline V gene lookup returns CDR1 MNHEY and CDR2 SVGAGI.

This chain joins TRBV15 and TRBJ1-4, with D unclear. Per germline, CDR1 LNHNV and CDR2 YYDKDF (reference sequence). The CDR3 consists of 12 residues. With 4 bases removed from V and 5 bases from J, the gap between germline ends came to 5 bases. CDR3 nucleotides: TGTGCCACCAGCATTAAAAATGAAAAACTGTTTTTT. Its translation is CATSIKNEKLFF.

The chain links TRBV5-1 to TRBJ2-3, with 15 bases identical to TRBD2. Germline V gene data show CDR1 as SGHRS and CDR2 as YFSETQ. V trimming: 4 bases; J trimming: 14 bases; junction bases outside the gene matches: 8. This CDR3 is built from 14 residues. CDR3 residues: CASSTGTSGGPPYF. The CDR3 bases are TGCGCCAGCAGCACCGGGACTAGCGGGGGGCCCCCGTATTTT.

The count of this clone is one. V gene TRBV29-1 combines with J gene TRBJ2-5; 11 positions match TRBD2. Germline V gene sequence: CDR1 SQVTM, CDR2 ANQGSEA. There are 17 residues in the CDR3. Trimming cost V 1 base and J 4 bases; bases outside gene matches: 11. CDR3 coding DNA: TGCAGCGTTGAAGGGGTAGCGGGGGGGCCGTCGGGAGAGACCCAGTACTTC. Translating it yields CSVEGVAGGPSGETQYF. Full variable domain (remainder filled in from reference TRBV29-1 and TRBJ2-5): SAVISQKPSRDICQRGTSLTIQCQVDSQVTMMFWYRQQPGQSLTLIATANQGSEATYESGFVIDKFPISRPNLTFSTLTVSNMSPEDSSIYLCSVEGVAGGPSGETQYFGPGTRLLVL.

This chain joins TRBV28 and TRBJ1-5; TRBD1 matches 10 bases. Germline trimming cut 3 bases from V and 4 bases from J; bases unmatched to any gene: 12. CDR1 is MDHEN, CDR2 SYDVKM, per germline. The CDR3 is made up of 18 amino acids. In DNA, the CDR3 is TGTGCCAGCAGTTTTTACGGGACAGGGGAATTGGTAAATCAGCCCCAGCATTTT. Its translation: CASSFYGTGELVNQPQHF.

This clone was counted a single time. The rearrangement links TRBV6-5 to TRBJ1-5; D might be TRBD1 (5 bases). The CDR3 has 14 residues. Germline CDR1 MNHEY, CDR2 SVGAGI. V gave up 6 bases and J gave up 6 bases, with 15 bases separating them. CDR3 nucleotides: TGTGCCAGCAGGCTCGGTCAGGGCGGTCAGCCCCAGCATTTT. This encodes CASRLGQGGQPQHF.

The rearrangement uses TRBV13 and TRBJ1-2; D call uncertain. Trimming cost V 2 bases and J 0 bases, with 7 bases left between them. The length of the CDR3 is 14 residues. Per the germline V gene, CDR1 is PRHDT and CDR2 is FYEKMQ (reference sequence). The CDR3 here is CASSLQAANYGYTF. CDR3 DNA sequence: TGTGCCAGCAGCTTACAGGCAGCTAACTATGGCTACACCTTC.

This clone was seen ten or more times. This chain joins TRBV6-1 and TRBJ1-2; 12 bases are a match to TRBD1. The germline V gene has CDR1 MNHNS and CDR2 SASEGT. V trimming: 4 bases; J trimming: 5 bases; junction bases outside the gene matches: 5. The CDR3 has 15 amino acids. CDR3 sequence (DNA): TGTGCCAGCAGTGGCCGGGACAGGGGGCGGTATGGCTACACCTTC. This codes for CASSGRDRGRYGYTF.

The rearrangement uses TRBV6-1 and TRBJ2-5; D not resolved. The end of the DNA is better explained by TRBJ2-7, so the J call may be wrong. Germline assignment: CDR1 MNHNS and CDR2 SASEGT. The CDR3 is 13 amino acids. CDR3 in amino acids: CASSEGGTYEQYF. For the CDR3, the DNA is TGTGCCAGCAGTGAAGGCGGAACCTACGAGCAGTACTTC.

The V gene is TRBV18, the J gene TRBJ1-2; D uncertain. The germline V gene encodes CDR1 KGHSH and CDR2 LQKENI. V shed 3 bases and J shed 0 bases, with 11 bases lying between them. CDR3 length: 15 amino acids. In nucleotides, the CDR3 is TGTGCCAGCTCACCTGCCGCGGCGGCTAACTATGGCTACACCTTC. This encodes CASSPAAAANYGYTF. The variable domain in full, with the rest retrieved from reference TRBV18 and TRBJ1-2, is NAGVMQNPRHLVRRRGQEARLRCSPMKGHSHVYWYRQLPEEGLKFMVYLQKENIIDESGMPKERFSAEFPKEGPSILRIQQVVRGDSAAYFCASSPAAAANYGYTFGSGTRLTVV.

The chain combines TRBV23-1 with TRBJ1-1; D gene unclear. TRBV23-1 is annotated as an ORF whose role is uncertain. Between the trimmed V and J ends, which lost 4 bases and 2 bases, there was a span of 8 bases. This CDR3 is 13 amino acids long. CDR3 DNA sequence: TGCGCCAGCAGTCCGAGAGCTAACACTGAAGCTTTCTTT. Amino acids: CASSPRANTEAFF.

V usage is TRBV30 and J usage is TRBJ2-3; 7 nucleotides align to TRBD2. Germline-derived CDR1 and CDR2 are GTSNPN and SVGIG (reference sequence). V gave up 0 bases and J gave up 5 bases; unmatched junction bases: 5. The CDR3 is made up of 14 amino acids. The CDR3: CAWSVLAGEDTQYF. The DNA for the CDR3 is TGTGCCTGGAGTGTACTGGCGGGGGAAGATACGCAGTATTTT.

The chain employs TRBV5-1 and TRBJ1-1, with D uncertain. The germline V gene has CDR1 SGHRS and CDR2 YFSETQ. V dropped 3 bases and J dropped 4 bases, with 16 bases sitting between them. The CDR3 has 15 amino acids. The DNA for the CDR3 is TGCGCCAGCAGCTATTCATCAGACGGGGTCACTGAAGCTTTCTTT. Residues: CASSYSSDGVTEAFF. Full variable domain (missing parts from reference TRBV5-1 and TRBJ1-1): KAGVTQTPRYLIKTRGQQVTLSCSPISGHRSVSWYQQTPGQGLQFLFEYFSETQRNKGNFPGRFSGRQFSNSRSEMNVSTLELGDSALYLCASSYSSDGVTEAFFGQGTRLTVV.

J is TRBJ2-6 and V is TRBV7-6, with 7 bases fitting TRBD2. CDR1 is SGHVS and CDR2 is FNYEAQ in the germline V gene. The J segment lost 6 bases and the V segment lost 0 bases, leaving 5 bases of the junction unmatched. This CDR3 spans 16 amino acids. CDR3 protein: CASSLALGGEANVLTF. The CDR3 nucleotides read TGTGCCAGCAGCTTAGCGCTTGGGGGGGAGGCCAACGTCCTGACTTTC.

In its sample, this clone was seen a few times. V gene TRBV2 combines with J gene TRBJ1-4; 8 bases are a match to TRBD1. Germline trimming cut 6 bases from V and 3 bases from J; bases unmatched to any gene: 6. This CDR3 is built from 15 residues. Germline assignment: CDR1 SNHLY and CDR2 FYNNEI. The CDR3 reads CASSDRGRANEKLFF. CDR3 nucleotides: TGTGCCAGCAGCGACAGGGGTAGGGCTAATGAAAAACTGTTTTTT.